This paragraph reports one TCR beta chain. Its target is unknown. This sample is drawn from a study of read filtering for tumor transcriptome and immune sequencing. Germline V lookup: CDR1 MNHEY, CDR2 SMNVEV (reference sequence). Trimming took 5 bases from V and 8 from J, leaving 28 bases between them. CDR3 length equals 18 residues. Molecular barcoded adaptors covering alpha/delta and beta/gamma chains were used on roughly 400 ng RNA. TCRdb processed the reads anew with MiXCR; each CDR3 protein has one entry. In the table there are 100,000 to 150,000 distinct CDR3 sequences, roughly 13% of which are singletons. Broader study findings: The sorted CD138-negative fraction was a mixed bone marrow immune population, not purified T cells. IR-seq captured clonotypes deeper and more reliably than RNA-seq.

The rearrangement joins TRBV27 to TRBJ2-1; D perhaps matches TRBD2 (7 bases). The sequence came from a donor at least 40 years old with multiple myeloma. What was sequenced was a population of CD138-negative cells sorted from bone marrow. DNA of the CDR3: TGTGCCAGCAGTCCCCGAGGTTGGGGGGGCGCCAGGGCTGATGAGCAGTTCTTC. This encodes CASSPRGWGGARADEQFF.